This entry lists 3 T cell receptor beta chains sequenced from one sample in a study of T cells in Graves' hyperthyroidism and ophthalmopathy. Template material for amplifying TCR beta CDR3 regions consisted of RNA transcripts. An initial round of RT-PCR targeting the TCR CDR3 relied on the HTBI primer set. One entry per CDR3 protein, called by TCRdb with MiXCR from the multiplex PCR reads. The table records more than 550,000 distinct CDR3 sequences, about 45% of them present only once. The sequenced material came from peripheral blood or thyroid tissue (not recorded which). These receptors all come from an adult man with Graves' disease, either hyperthyroidism or ophthalmopathy (not recorded which).

The rearrangement uses TRBV5-5 and TRBJ1-2; the match to TRBD1 covers 9 bases. Trimming cost V 3 bases and J 2 bases; bases outside gene matches: 5. Germline-derived CDR1 and CDR2 are SGHKS and YYEKEE (reference sequence). The CDR3 loop spans 15 amino acids. CDR3 sequence reads: CASSYQQGANYGYTF. The DNA of the CDR3 is TGTGCCAGCAGCTACCAACAGGGGGCGAACTATGGCTACACCTTC.

This clonotype was recorded at least ten times. The genes are TRBV15 and TRBJ1-6, with TRBD1 matching 7 bases. The V gene's germline CDR1 is LNHNV and CDR2 YYDKDF (reference sequence). The V and J ends lost 6 bases and 7 bases, in that order; junction bases with no gene match: 6. The CDR3 contains 14 residues. The CDR3 nucleotides are TGTGCCACCAGTCAACAGGGGACAAATTCACCCCTCCACTTT. The encoded protein is CATSQQGTNSPLHF.

In its sample, this clonotype was seen many times. The chain combines TRBV5-1 with TRBJ1-1; TRBD1 might be the D (6 bases). CDR3 size: 11 residues. Germline V lookup: CDR1 SGHRS, CDR2 YFSETQ. V was cut by 4 bases and J by 8 bases, with 9 bases left in between. The DNA of the CDR3 is TGCGCCAGCAGCGCAGGGACAGAAGCTTTCTTT. The encoded protein is CASSAGTEAFF.